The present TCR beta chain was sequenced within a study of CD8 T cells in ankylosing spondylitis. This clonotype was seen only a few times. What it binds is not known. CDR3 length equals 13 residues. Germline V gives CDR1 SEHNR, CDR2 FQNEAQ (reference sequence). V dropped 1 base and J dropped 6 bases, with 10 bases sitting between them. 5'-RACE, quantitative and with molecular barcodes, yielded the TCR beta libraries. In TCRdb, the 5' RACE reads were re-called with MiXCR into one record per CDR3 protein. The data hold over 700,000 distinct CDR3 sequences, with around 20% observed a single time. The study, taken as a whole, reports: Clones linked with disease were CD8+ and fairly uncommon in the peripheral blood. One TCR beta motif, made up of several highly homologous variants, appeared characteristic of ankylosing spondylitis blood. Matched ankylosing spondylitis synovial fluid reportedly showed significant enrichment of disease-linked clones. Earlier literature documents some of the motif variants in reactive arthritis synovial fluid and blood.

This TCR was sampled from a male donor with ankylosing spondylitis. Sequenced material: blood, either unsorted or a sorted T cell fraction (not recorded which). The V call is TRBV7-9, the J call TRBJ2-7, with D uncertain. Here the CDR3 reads CASSLGTVPEQYF. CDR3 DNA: TGTGCCAGCAGCTTAGGCACAGTCCCCGAGCAGTACTTC.